This TCR beta chain appears in the sequencing data of a study of blood T cell repertoires in COVID-19. At the level of the study: Collection of acute and convalescent COVID-19 samples took place in the United States, Italy and Spain. T cells, B-cell-depleted T cells, or PBMCs provided the cDNA or gDNA that served as material.

Original data processing: From reference gene primer amplification, estimates of nucleated cell counts were derived. The repertoire was sequenced with immunoSEQ multiplex PCR; TCRdb's copy has only in-frame clones and lacks some. V and J calls and clone size follow that table, whereas D and trimming were derived from the DNA. The data show over 130,000 clones, with 85% seen just once and less than 3% held by the top ten. The CDR3 consists of 17 residues. CDR1 and CDR2 (germline): SGHRS, YFSETQ. With 4 bases removed from V and 1 base from J, the gap between germline ends came to 18 bases. Source material: peripheral blood. The TCR comes from a middle-aged man with acute or convalescent COVID-19. The chain joins TRBV5-1 to TRBJ2-1; TRBD2 is a possible D gene (5 bases). CDR3 sequence (DNA): TGCGCCAGCAGCGGTATGACGGGGTCCACTTCCTACAATGAGCAGTTCTTC. Protein: CASSGMTGSTSYNEQFF.